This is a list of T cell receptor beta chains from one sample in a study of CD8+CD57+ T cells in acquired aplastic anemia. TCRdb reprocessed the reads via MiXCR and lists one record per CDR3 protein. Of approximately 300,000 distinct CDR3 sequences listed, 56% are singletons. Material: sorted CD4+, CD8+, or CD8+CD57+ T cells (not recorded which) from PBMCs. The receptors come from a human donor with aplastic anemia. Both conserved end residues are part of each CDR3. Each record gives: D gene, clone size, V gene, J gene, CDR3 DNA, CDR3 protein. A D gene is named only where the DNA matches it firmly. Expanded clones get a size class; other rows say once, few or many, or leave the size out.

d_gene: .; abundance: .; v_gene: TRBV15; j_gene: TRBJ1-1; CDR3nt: TGTGCCGCCAGCAGAGACGCGAACACTGAAGCTTTCTTT; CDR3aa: CAASRDANTEAFF
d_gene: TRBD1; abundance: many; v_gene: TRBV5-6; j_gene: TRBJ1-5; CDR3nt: TGTGCCAGCAGCATGGGACAGGGGGCAGGTAGCAATCAGCCCCAGCATTTT; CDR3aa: CASSMGQGAGSNQPQHF
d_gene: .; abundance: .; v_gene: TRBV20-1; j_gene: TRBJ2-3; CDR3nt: TGCAGTGCTAGAGACCCGGGGGACTTCGGTACGCAGTATTTT; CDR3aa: CSARDPGDFGTQYF
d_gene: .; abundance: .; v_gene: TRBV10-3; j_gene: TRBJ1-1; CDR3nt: TGTGCCATCAGTGAGTCGGCTAACACTGAAGCTTTCTTT; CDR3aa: CAISESANTEAFF
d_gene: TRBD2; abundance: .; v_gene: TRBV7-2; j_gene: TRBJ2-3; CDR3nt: TGTGCCAGCAGCTTAACGGCTAGCGGCAGCACAGATACGCAGTATTTT; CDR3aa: CASSLTASGSTDTQYF
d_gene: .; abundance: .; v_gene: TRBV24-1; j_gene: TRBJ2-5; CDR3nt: TGTGCCACCAGTGATTTGCGAGGGAACCAAGAGACCCAGTACTTC; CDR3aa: CATSDLRGNQETQYF
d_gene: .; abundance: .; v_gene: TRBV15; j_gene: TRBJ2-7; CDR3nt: TGTGCCACCAGCAGTCTTCGGGGGCCCAACGAGCAGTACTTC; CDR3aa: CATSSLRGPNEQYF
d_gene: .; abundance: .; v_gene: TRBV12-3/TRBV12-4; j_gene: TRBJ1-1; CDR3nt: TGTGCCAGCAGTTTAGCTTGGGGGGCACCGAACACTGAAGCTTTCTTT; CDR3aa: CASSLAWGAPNTEAFF
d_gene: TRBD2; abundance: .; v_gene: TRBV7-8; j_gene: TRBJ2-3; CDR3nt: TGTGCCAGCAGCTTAGGACTAGGATTAGGACTAGCGGGAGCAGATACGCAGTATTTT; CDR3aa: CASSLGLGLGLAGADTQYF
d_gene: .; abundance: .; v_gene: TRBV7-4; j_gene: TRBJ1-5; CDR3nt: TGTGCCGGCAGCTCAATCTCGGGAGAGCCCCAACATTTT; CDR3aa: CAGSSISGEPQHF
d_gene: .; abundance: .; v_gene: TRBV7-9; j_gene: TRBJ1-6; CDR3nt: TGTGCCAGCAGCTTAGAGAATAATTCACCCCTCCACTTT; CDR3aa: CASSLENNSPLHF
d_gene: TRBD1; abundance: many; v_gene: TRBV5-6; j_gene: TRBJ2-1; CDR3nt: TGTGCCAGCAGCTTGGCAGGGGGCGCGATTTACAATGAGCAGTTCTTC; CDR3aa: CASSLAGGAIYNEQFF
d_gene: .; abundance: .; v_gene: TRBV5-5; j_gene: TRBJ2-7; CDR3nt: TGTGCCAGCAGCTTCTCTCAAGGACGGGCCGCCTACGAGCAGTACTTC; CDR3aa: CASSFSQGRAAYEQYF
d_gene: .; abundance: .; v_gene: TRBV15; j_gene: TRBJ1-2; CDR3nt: TGTGCCACCAGCAGAGCCCACCGTACAGGGCTCAGCGGCTACACCTTC; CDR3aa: CATSRAHRTGLSGYTF
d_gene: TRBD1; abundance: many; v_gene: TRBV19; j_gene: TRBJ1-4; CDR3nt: TGTGCCAGTAGTATCTGGACAGGGGGAAATGAAAAACTGTTTTTT; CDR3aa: CASSIWTGGNEKLFF
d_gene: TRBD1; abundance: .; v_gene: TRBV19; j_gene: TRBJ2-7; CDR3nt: TGTGCCACCTTCACAGGGGTCCTCTACGAGCAGTACTTC; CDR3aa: CATFTGVLYEQYF
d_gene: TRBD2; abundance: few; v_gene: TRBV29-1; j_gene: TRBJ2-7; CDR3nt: TGCAGCGTCGAACTAGCGGGAGAGTACGAGCAGTACTTC; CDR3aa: CSVELAGEYEQYF
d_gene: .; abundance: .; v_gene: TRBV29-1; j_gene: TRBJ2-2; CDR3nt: TGCAGCGTTGAAGGGGGGTACACCGGGGAGCTGTTTTTT; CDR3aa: CSVEGGYTGELFF
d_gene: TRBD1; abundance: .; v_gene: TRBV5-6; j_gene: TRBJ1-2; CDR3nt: TGTGCCAGCAGCCCTCGGACAGGGAATGGCTACACCTTC; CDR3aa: CASSPRTGNGYTF
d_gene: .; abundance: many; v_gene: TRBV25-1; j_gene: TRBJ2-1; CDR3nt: TGTGCCAGCAGTGACCCGAGCTCCTACAATGAGCAGTTCTTC; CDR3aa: CASSDPSSYNEQFF
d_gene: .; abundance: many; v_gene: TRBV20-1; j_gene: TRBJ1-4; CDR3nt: TGCAGTGCTAGAACGAGGGGGGGGGAAAAACTGTTTTTT; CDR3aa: CSARTRGGEKLFF
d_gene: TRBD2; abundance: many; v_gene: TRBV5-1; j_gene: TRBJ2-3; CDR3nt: TGCGCCAGCAGCCTAAGGACTAGCGGGGGGTTGGATACGCAGTATTTT; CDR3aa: CASSLRTSGGLDTQYF
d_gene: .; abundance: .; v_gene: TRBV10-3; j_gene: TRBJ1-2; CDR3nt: TGTGCCATCAGTGCACAGGATCATAACTATGGCTACACCTTC; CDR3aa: CAISAQDHNYGYTF
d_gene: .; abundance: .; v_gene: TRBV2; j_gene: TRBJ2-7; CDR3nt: TGTGCCAGCAGTGGACCGACTCGACAGGGAGGGTTTTCCTACGAGCAGTACTTC; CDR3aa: CASSGPTRQGGFSYEQYF
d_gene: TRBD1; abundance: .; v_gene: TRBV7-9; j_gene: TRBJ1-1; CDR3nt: TGTGCCAGCAGCTTAACCTCTAGCGGGACAGGTAACACTGAAGCTTTCTTT; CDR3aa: CASSLTSSGTGNTEAFF
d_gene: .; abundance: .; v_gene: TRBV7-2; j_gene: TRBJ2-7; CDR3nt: TGTGCCAGCAGCTTAAACAATATGGGCGAGCAGTACTTC; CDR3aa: CASSLNNMGEQYF
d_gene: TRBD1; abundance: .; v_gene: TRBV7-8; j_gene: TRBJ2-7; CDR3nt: TGTGCCAGCAGCTTAGGGACAGGGGCATTGGAGCAGTACTTC; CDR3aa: CASSLGTGALEQYF
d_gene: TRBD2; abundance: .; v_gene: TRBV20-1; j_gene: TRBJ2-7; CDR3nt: TGCAGTGCTCTTAGCGGGGGCCTCTCCTACGAGCAGTACTTC; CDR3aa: CSALSGGLSYEQYF
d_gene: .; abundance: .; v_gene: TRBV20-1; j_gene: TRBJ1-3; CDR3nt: TGCAGTGCAAGAAGCAGCACTGGAAACACCATATATTTT; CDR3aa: CSARSSTGNTIYF
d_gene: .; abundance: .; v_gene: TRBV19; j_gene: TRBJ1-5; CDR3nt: TGTGCCAGTAGTGTTCCAGCAGCGGGAAGGCAAGAGACCCAGCATTTT; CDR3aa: CASSVPAAGRQETQHF
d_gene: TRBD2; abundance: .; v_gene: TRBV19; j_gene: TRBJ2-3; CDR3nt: TGTGCCAGTAGTATGGATTCAGCGGGAGGTGGGACAGATACGCAGTATTTT; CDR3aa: CASSMDSAGGGTDTQYF
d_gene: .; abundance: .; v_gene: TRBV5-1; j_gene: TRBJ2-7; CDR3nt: TGCGCCAGCACCTCATCGGCGCCCCCCTACGAGCAGTACTTC; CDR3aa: CASTSSAPPYEQYF
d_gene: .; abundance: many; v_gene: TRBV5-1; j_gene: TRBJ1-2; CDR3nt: TGCGCCAGCAGCTCATCAGGACAGCGATGGGACTACACCTTC; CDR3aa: CASSSSGQRWDYTF
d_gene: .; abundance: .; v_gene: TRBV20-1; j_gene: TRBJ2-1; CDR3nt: TGCAGTGCTAGGGAGAGCTCCTACAATGAGCAGTTCTTC; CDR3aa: CSARESSYNEQFF
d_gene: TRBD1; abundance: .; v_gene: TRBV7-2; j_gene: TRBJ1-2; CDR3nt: TGTGCCAGCAGAATCGGGACAGGGTCACACTATGGCTACACCTTC; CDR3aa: CASRIGTGSHYGYTF
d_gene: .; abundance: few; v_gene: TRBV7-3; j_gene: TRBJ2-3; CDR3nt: TGTGCCAGCAGCTTAAGGAGGGGCGCGGCGATCGATGAGCAGTATTTT; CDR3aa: CASSLRRGAAIDEQYF
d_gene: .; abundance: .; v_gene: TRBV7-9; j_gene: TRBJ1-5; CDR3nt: TGTGCCAGCAGCTTCGGCACCCCTAATCAGCCCCAGCATTTT; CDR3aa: CASSFGTPNQPQHF